Included here is one T cell receptor beta chain sequence, with context. Its antigen is unidentified. The ends were cut back, 1 base at V and 4 bases at J, with 11 bases in the middle. The germline CDR1 and CDR2 sequences are MNHEY and SVGEGT. The CDR3 is 15 amino acids. TCRdb re-derived calls from the RT-PCR reads in MiXCR, one entry per CDR3 protein. Of around 710,000 distinct CDR3 sequences in the sample, roughly 13% were seen once. The source of the sample is a study of response to subunit inactivated influenza vaccine. Overall study findings and caveats: It was the authors' suggestion that each seasonal influenza vaccination recruits few new T cells.

The chain links TRBV6-2 or TRBV6-3 to TRBJ1-5; D is ambiguous. The origin of this receptor is a man between 45 and 60 years old who received an inactivated influenza vaccine. The material was PBMCs from blood, obtained 14 to 15 days before vaccination. The CDR3 DNA reads as TGTGCCAGCAGTTACTACAGCTACTCTAATCAGCCCCAGCATTTT. Its translation is CASSYYSYSNQPQHF.